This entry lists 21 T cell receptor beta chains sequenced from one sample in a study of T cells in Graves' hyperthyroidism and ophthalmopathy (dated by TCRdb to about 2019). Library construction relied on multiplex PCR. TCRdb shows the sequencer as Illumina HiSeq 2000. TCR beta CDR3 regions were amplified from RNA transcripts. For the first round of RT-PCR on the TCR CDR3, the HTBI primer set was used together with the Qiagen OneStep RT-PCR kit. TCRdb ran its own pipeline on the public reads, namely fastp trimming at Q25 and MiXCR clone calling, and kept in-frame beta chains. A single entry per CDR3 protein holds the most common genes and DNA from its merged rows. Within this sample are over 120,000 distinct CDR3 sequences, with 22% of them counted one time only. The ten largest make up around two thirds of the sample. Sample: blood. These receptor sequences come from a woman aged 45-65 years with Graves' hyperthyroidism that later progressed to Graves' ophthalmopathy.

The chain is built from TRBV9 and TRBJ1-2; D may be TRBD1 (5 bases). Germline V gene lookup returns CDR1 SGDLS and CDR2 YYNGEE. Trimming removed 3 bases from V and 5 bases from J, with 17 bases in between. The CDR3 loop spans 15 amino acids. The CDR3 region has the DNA TGTGCCAGCAGCGCCGGGGGGGGAGAGGGATATGGCTACACCTTC. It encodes CASSAGGGEGYGYTF.

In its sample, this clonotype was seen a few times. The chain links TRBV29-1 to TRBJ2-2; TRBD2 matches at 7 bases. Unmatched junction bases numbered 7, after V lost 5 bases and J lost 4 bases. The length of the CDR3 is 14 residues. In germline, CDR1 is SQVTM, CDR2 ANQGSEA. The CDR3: CSVQTSRTTGELFF. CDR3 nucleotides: TGCAGCGTTCAGACTAGCCGAACCACCGGGGAGCTGTTTTTT.

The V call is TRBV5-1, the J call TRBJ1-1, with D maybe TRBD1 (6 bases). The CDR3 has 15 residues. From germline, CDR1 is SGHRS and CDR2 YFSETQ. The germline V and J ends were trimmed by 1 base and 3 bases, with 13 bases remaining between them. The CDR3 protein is CASSLLGTSDTEAFF. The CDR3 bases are TGCGCCAGCAGCTTGCTTGGGACATCGGACACTGAAGCTTTCTTT.

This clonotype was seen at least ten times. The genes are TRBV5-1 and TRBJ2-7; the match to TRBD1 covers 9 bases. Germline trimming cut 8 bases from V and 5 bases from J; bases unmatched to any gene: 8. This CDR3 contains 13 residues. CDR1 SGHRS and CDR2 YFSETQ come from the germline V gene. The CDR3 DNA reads TGCGCCAGGGAGACAGGGGGTGACGACGAGCAGTACTTC. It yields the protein CARETGGDDEQYF.

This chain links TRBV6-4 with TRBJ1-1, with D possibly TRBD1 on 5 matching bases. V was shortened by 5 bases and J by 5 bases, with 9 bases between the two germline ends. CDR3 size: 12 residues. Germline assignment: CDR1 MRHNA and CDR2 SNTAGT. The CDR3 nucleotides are TGTGCCAGCAGTTCCCAGGGTACTGAAGCTTTCTTT. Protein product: CASSSQGTEAFF.

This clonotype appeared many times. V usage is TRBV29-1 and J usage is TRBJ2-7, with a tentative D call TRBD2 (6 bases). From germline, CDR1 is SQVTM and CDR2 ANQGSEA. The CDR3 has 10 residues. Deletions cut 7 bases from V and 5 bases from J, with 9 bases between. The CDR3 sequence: CSAGDHEQYF. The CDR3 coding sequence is TGCAGCGCGGGGGATCACGAGCAGTACTTC.

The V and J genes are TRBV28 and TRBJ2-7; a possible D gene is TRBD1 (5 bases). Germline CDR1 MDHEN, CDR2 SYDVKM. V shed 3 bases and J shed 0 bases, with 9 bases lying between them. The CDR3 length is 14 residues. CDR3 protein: CASSLTETSYEQYF. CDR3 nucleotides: TGTGCCAGCAGTTTGACAGAAACCTCCTACGAGCAGTACTTC.

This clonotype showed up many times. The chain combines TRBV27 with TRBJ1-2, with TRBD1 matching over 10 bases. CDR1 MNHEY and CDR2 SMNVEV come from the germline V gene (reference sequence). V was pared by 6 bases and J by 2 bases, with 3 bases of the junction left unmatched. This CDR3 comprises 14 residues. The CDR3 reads CASRQTGGNYGYTF. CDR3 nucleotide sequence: TGTGCCAGCAGACAGACAGGGGGCAACTATGGCTACACCTTC.

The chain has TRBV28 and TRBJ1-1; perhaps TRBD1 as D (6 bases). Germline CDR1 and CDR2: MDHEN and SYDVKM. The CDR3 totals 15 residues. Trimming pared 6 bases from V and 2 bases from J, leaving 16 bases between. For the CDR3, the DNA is TGTGCCAGCAGCTTAGCGCGGGGGCTTAACACTGAAGCTTTCTTT. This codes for CASSLARGLNTEAFF. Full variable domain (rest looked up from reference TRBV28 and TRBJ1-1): DVKVTQSSRYLVKRTGEKVFLECVQDMDHENMFWYRQDPGLGLRLIYFSYDVKMKEKGDIPEGYSVSREKKERFSLILESASTNQTSMYLCASSLARGLNTEAFFGQGTRLTVV.

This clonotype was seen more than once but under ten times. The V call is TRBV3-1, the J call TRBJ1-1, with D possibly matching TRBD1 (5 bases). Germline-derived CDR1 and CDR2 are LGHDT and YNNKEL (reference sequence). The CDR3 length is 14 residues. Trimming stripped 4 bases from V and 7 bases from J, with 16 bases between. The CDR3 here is CASSLSQGFDEAFF. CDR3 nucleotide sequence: TGTGCCAGCAGCCTGTCGCAGGGCTTTGATGAAGCTTTCTTT.

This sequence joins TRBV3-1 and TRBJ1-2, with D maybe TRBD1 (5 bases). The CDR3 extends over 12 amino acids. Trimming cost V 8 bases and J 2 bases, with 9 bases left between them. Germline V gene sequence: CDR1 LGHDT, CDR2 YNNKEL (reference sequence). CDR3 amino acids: CASLDINYGYTF. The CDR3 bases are TGTGCCAGCCTGGACATAAACTATGGCTACACCTTC.

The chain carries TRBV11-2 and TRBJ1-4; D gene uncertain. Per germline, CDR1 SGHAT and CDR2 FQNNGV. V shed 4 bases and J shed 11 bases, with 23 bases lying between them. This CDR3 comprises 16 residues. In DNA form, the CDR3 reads TGTGCCAGCAGCTCCCCCCGGTCCGGGCCGGGCTACAAACTGTTTTTT. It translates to CASSSPRSGPGYKLFF.

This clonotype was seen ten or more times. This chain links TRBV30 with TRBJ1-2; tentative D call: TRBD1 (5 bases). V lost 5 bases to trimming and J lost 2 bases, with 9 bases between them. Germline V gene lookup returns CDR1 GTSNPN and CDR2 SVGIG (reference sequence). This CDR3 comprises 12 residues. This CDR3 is CAWDSLNYGYTF. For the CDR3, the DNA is TGTGCCTGGGACAGCCTGAACTATGGCTACACCTTC.

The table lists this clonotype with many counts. The CDR3 region has the DNA TGTGCCAGCAGTCCGGAAATGGGTTCACCCCTCCACTTT. Translated: CASSPEMGSPLHF. V is TRBV27 and J is TRBJ1-6; D not certain. The V gene's germline CDR1 is MNHEY and CDR2 SMNVEV (reference sequence). This CDR3 spans 13 amino acids. Deletions cut 5 bases from V and 9 bases from J, with 11 bases between.

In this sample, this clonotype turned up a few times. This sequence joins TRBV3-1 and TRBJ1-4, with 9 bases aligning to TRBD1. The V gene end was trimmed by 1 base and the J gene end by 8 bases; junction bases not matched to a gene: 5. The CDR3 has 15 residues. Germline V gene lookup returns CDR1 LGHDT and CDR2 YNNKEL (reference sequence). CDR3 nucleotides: TGTGCCAGCAGCCAAGGGACAGGGGTAGGCGAAAAACTGTTTTTT. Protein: CASSQGTGVGEKLFF.

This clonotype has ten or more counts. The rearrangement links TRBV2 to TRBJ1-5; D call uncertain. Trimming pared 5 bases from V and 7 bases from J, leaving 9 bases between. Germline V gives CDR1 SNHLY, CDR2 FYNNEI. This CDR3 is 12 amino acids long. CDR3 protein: CASSHRGQPQHF. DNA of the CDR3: TGTGCCAGCAGTCATCGGGGACAGCCCCAGCATTTT.

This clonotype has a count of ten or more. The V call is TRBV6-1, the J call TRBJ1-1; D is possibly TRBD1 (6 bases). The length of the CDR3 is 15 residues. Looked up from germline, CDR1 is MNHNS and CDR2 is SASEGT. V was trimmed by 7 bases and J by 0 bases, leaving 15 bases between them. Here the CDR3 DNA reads TGTGCCAGCACTAGCCGGGGGGCGGTGAACACTGAAGCTTTCTTT. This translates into CASTSRGAVNTEAFF.

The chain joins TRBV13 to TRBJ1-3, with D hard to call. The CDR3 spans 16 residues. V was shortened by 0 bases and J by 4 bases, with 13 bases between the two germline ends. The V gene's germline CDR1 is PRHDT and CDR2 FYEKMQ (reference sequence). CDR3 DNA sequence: TGTGCCAGCAGCTTAGGATGGGGTAACACCGGAAACACCATATATTTT. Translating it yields CASSLGWGNTGNTIYF. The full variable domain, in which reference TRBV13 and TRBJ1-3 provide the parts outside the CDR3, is AAGVIQSPRHLIKEKRETATLKCYPIPRHDTVYWYQQGPGQDPQFLISFYEKMQSDKGSIPDRFSAQQFSDYHSELNMSSLELGDSALYFCASSLGWGNTGNTIYFGEGSWLTVV.

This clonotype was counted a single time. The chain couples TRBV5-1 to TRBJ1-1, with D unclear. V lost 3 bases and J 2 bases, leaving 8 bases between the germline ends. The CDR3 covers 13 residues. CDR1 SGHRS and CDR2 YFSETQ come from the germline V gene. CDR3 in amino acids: CASSWAGNTEAFF. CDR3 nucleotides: TGCGCCAGCAGCTGGGCGGGTAACACTGAAGCTTTCTTT.

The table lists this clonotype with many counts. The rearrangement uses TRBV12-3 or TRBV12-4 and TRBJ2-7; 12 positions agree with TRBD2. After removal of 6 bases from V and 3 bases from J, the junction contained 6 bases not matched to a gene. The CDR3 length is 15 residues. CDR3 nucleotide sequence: TGTGCCAGCAGGGCGGAGACTAGCGGGAGCTACGAGCAGTACTTC. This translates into CASRAETSGSYEQYF.

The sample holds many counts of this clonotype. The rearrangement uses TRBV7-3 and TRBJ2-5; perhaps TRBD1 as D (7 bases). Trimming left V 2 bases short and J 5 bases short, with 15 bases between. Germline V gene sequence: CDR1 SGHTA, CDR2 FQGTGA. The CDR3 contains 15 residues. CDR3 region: CASSLEAGGSETQYF. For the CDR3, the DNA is TGTGCCAGCAGCTTAGAGGCAGGGGGGTCGGAGACCCAGTACTTC.